The T cell receptor (beta chain) under discussion was sequenced for a study of long-term antiretroviral therapy in people with HIV. Study-level points and caveats: Controls had broader CDR3 length ranges than HIV repertoires did.

The libraries were made with immunoSEQ v3.0 at survey level. Some clones are missing from TCRdb's copy, which holds only in-frame ones; the method was immunoSEQ multiplex PCR. The sample shows roughly 38,000 clones, approximately 80% of them seen only once. Each contributor possessed a minimum of one pre-ART and a minimum of two post-ART PBMC samples. HIV-positive participants all received treatment in the United States. As to this clone: Its antigen is undetermined. One end of the junction fails to match germline, which may point to a read error.

The clonotype originates from a man aged 18 to 30 with HIV. This specimen consisted of unsorted PBMCs, obtained 0.3 years after starting antiretroviral therapy.

The CDR3 region is CAGSPTGEGNEKLFF. The CDR3 region has the DNA TGTGCCGGCTCACCAACGGGGGAGGGAAATGAAAAACTGTTTTTT. The J gene is TRBJ1-4, the V gene TRBV18, with D tentatively TRBD1 (5 bases). The length of the CDR3 is 15 residues. Germline V gene lookup returns CDR1 KGHSH and CDR2 LQKENI. Using reference TRBV18 and TRBJ1-4 for the parts outside the CDR3, the full variable domain is NAGVMQNPRHLVRRRGQEARLRCSPMKGHSHVYWYRQLPEEGLKFMVYLQKENIIDESGMPKERFSAEFPKEGPSILRIQQVVRGDSAAYFCAGSPTGEGNEKLFFGSGTQLSVL.